This T cell receptor (beta chain) was sequenced for a study of T cells after yellow fever vaccination. Whole-study findings and limits: A weaker secondary response peaked on day 5, the primary on day 15. Reappearance after the booster was seen for most primary-vaccination clones, at 96% CD4 and more than 80% CD8.

Template-switching 5'RACE yielded the TCR cDNA; a universal primer site and UMIs were added in the process. MiXCR, applied by TCRdb to the 5' RACE reads, yields one record per CDR3 protein. The sample contains 300,000 to 400,000 distinct CDR3 sequences, 8.7% of which appear only once. There are many counts of this clonotype. Its antigen remains unidentified. Deletions cut 6 bases from V and 6 bases from J, with 23 bases between. CDR1 is ENHRY, CDR2 SYGVKD, per germline. This CDR3 is built from 16 residues. The TCR sequence derives from a man aged 18 to 30 who received the YFV17D yellow fever vaccine. This sample comprised PBMCs, obtained on the day of the first yellow fever vaccination. V is TRBV10-3 and J is TRBJ1-1; D is unclear. This chain's CDR3 is CAIRDGVVGPFSEAFF. CDR3 DNA sequence: TGTGCCATCAGGGACGGGGTAGTCGGACCCTTCTCTGAAGCTTTCTTT.